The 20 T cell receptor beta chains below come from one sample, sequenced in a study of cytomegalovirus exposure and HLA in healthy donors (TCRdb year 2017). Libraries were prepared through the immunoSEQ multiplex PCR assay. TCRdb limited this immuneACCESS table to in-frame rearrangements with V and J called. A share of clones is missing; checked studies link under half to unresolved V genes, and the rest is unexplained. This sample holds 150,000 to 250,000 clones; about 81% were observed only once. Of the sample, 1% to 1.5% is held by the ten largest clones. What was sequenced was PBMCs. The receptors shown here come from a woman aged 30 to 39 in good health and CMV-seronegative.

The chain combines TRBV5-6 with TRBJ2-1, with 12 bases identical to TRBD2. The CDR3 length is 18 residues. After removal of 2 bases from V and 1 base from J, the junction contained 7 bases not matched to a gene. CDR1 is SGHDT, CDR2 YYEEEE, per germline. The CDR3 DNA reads TGTGCCAGCAGCTTTCGGGCTAGCGGGGGGGCATCCTACAATGAGCAGTTCTTC. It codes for CASSFRASGGASYNEQFF.

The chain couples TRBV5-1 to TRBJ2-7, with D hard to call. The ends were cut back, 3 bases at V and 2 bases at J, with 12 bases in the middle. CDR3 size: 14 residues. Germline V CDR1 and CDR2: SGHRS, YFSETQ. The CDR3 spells CASSSGRPPYEQYF. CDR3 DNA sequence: TGCGCCAGCAGCTCGGGTAGACCCCCCTACGAGCAGTACTTC.

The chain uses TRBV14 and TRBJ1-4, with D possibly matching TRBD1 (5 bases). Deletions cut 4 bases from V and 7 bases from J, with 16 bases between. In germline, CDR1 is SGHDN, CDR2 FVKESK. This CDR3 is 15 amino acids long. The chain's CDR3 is CASSPRTSSSEKLFF. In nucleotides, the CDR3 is TGTGCCAGCAGCCCTCGGACATCATCATCTGAAAAACTGTTTTTT. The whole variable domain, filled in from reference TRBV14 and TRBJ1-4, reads EAGVTQFPSHSVIEKGQTVTLRCDPISGHDNLYWYRRVMGKEIKFLLHFVKESKQDESGMPNNRFLAERTGGTYSTLKVQPAELEDSGVYFCASSPRTSSSEKLFFGSGTQLSVL.

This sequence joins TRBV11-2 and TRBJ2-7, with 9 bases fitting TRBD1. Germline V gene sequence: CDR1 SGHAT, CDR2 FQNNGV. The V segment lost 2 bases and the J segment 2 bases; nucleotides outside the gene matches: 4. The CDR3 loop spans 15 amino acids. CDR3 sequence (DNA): TGTGCCAGCAGCTTAACCGGGACAGGGACCTACGAGCAGTACTTC. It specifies CASSLTGTGTYEQYF.

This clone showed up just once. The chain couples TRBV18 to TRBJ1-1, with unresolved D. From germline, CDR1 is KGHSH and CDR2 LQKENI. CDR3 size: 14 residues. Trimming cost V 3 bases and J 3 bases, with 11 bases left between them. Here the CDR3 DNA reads TGTGCCAGCTCACCGGGGAGGGAGCACACTGAAGCTTTCTTT. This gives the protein CASSPGREHTEAFF. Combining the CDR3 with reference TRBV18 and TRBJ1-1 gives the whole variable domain NAGVMQNPRHLVRRRGQEARLRCSPMKGHSHVYWYRQLPEEGLKFMVYLQKENIIDESGMPKERFSAEFPKEGPSILRIQQVVRGDSAAYFCASSPGREHTEAFFGQGTRLTVV.

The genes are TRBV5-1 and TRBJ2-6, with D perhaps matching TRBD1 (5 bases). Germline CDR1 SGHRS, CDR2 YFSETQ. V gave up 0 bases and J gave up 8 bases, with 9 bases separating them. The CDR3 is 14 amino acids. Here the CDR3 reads CASSLARVTNVLTF. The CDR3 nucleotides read TGCGCCAGCAGCTTGGCCAGGGTAACCAACGTCCTGACTTTC.

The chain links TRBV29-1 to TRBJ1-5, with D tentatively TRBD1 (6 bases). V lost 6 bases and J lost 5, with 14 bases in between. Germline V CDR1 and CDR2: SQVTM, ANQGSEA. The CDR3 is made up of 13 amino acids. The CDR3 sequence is CSVETGRDQPQHF. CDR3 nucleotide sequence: TGCAGCGTGGAAACAGGGAGGGATCAGCCCCAGCATTTT.

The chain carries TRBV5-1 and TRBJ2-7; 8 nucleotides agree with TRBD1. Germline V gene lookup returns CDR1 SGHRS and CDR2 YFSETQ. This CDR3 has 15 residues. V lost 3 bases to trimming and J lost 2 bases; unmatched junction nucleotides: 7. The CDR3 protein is CASSSSGTGAYEQYF. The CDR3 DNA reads TGCGCCAGCAGCTCCTCCGGGACAGGCGCCTACGAGCAGTACTTC.

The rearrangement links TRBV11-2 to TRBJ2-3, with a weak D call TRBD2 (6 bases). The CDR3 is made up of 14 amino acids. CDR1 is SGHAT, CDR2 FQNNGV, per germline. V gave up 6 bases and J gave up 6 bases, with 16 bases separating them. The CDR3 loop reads CASRPTGVSDTQYF. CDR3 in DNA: TGTGCCAGCAGGCCGACGGGGGTATCGGATACGCAGTATTTT.

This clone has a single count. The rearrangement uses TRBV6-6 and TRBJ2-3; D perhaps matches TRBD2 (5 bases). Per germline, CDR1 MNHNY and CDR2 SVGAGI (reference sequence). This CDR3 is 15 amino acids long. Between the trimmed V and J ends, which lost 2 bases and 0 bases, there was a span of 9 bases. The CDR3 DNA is TGTGCCAGCAGTTACCTAGCCCTTAGCACAGATACGCAGTATTTT. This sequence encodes CASSYLALSTDTQYF.

CDR3 sequence: CAWRGTGRAYGYTF. The CDR3 nucleotides read TGTGCCTGGAGGGGGACAGGGAGGGCCTATGGCTACACCTTC. The chain uses TRBV30 and TRBJ1-2; TRBD1 matches 9 bases. J was trimmed by 4 bases and V by 3 bases; bases with no gene match: 6. Germline V gives CDR1 GTSNPN, CDR2 SVGIG (reference sequence). The CDR3 covers 14 residues.

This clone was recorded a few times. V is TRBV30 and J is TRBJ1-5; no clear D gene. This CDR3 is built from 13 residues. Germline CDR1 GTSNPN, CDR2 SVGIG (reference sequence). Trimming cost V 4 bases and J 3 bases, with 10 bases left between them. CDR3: CAWTEKFNQPQHF. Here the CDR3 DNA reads TGTGCCTGGACGGAGAAGTTCAATCAGCCCCAGCATTTT.

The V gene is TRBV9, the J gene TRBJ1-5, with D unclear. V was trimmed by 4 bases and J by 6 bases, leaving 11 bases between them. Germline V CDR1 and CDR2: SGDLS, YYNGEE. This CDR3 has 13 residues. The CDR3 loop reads CASSSILGQPQHF. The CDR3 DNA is TGTGCCAGCAGCTCGATTCTCGGTCAGCCCCAGCATTTT.

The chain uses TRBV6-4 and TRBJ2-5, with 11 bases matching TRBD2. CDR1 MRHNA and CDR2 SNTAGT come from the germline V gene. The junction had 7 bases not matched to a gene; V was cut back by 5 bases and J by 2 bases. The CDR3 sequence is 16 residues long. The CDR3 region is CASSPLAGVSQETQYF. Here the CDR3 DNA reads TGTGCCAGCAGTCCACTAGCGGGGGTTTCACAAGAGACCCAGTACTTC.

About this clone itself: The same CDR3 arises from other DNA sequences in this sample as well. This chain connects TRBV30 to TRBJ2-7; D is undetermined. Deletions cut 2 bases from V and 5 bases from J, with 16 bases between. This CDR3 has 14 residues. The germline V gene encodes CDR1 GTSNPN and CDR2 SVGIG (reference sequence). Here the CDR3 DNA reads TGTGCCTGGAGTAGGAGTGGAGTTCTCAACGAGCAGTACTTC. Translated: CAWSRSGVLNEQYF.

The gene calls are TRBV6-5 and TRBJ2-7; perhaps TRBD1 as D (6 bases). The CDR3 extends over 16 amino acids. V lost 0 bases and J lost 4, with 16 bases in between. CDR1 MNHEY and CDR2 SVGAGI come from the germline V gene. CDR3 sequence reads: CASSYSAGAFLYEQYF. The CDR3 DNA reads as TGTGCCAGCAGTTACTCGGCAGGGGCCTTCCTTTACGAGCAGTACTTC.

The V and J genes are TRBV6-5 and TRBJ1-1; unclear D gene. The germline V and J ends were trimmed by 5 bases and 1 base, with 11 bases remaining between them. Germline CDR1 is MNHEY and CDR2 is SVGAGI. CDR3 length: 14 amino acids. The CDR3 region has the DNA TGTGCCAGCAGTCTTACACGCTCGAACACTGAAGCTTTCTTT. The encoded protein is CASSLTRSNTEAFF.

The CDR3 DNA follows: TGTGCCAGCAGCTTAGGGACTTCTACGAACACCGGGGAGCTGTTTTTT. Protein: CASSLGTSTNTGELFF. V gene TRBV7-6 combines with J gene TRBJ2-2, with D maybe TRBD2 (5 bases). Trimming stripped 1 base from V and 0 bases from J, with 9 bases between. CDR1 and CDR2 (germline): SGHVS, FNYEAQ. The CDR3 runs 16 residues.

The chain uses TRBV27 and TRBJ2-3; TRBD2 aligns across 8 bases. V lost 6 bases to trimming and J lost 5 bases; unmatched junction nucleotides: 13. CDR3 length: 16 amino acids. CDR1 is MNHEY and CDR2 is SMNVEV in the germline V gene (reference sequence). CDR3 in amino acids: CASSLAARGGVDTQYF. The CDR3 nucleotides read TGTGCCAGCAGCTTAGCGGCCCGGGGGGGCGTAGATACGCAGTATTTT.

The CDR3 is CATMEAGQDPKEQYF. The CDR3 DNA reads as TGTGCCACCATGGAAGCGGGACAGGACCCTAAAGAGCAGTACTTC. The V gene is TRBV28, the J gene TRBJ2-7, with D possibly matching TRBD1 (8 bases). Trimming removed 10 bases from V and 7 bases from J, with 26 bases in between. This CDR3 is 15 amino acids long. CDR1 and CDR2 (germline): MDHEN, SYDVKM.